Following are 16 T cell receptor beta chains from one sample sequenced in a study of T cell changes during pregnancy in multiple sclerosis. Generated by immunoSEQ multiplex PCR, the TCRdb table keeps only in-frame clones and is missing some. The top ten hold approximately 0.58% of the sample, which has under 85,000 clones, approximately 94% seen once. Source: peripheral blood, taken in the third trimester of pregnancy. The receptors derive from a female donor with multiple sclerosis, enrolled in a pregnancy study.

The chain joins TRBV6-5 to TRBJ2-4, with TRBD1 as a possible D gene (6 bases). The CDR3 sequence is 12 residues long. Germline CDR1 reads MNHEY; CDR2 reads SVGAGI. Trimming left V 5 bases short and J 7 bases short, with 9 bases between. The CDR3 DNA reads as TGTGCCAGCAGTCCCCAGGGGAACATTCAGTACTTC. This encodes CASSPQGNIQYF.

This chain joins TRBV9 and TRBJ2-7; a weak D match, TRBD2 (5 bases). Trimming took 0 bases from V and 3 from J, leaving 10 bases between them. The CDR3 runs to 14 residues. CDR1 SGDLS and CDR2 YYNGEE come from the germline V gene. CDR3 loop: CASSVGIASYEQYF. The CDR3 DNA sequence: TGTGCCAGCAGCGTAGGGATAGCGAGCTACGAGCAGTACTTC.

J is TRBJ2-1 and V is TRBV7-6; D is ambiguous. The germline CDR1 and CDR2 sequences are SGHVS and FNYEAQ. The CDR3 length is 15 residues. The germline V and J ends were trimmed by 2 bases and 0 bases, with 8 bases remaining between them. CDR3 residues: CASSLRSSSYNEQFF. The CDR3 bases are TGTGCCAGCAGCTTACGGTCGAGCTCCTACAATGAGCAGTTCTTC. Full variable domain (rest looked up from reference TRBV7-6 and TRBJ2-1): GAGVSQSPRYKVTKRGQDVALRCDPISGHVSLYWYRQALGQGPEFLTYFNYEAQQDKSGLPNDRFSAERPEGSISTLTIQRTEQRDSAMYRCASSLRSSSYNEQFFGPGTRLTVL.

CDR3 sequence: CASSFHGQGKFF. CDR3 nucleotides: TGTGCCAGCAGCTTTCACGGACAGGGAAAGTTCTTC. The gene calls are TRBV7-2 and TRBJ2-1; 8 positions match TRBD1. V shed 3 bases, J shed 14 bases, and the junction held 6 bases outside the gene matches. The germline CDR1 and CDR2 sequences are SGHTA and FQGNSA. CDR3 length: 12 residues.

V is TRBV7-2 and J is TRBJ1-5, with D perhaps TRBD1 (5 bases). Trimming took off 5 bases at V and 4 bases at J, with 6 bases between the two ends. Germline CDR1 and CDR2: SGHTA and FQGNSA. There are 12 residues in the CDR3. For the CDR3, the DNA is TGTGCCAGCAGCCGGGGGAATCAGCCCCAGCATTTT. Translating gives CASSRGNQPQHF.

This clone was seen only once. This chain links TRBV11-2 with TRBJ1-5; no firm D call. CDR1 SGHAT and CDR2 FQNNGV come from the germline V gene. V was pared by 1 base and J by 3 bases, with 10 bases between. The CDR3 consists of 15 residues. The CDR3: CASSLGAPVNQPQHF. Written as DNA, the CDR3 is TGTGCCAGCAGCTTAGGGGCCCCAGTCAATCAGCCCCAGCATTTT.

The gene calls are TRBV7-6 and TRBJ1-5; 9 bases match TRBD1. The CDR3 runs 17 residues. From germline, CDR1 is SGHVS and CDR2 FNYEAQ. After removal of 5 bases from V and 0 bases from J, the junction contained 8 bases not matched to a gene. The CDR3 DNA is TGTGCCAGCAGCCAACAGGGGGCGGGATATAGCAATCAGCCCCAGCATTTT. It codes for CASSQQGAGYSNQPQHF. Supplemented by reference TRBV7-6 and TRBJ1-5, the full variable domain reads GAGVSQSPRYKVTKRGQDVALRCDPISGHVSLYWYRQALGQGPEFLTYFNYEAQQDKSGLPNDRFSAERPEGSISTLTIQRTEQRDSAMYRCASSQQGAGYSNQPQHFGDGTRLSIL.

The chain recombines TRBV19 with TRBJ2-3; 11 bases match TRBD2. Germline V CDR1 and CDR2: LNHDA, SQIVND (reference sequence). Losses at the gene ends were 3 bases for V and 2 bases for J; bases not matched to a gene: 7. The CDR3 is 17 amino acids. DNA of the CDR3: TGTGCCAGTAGTATGGGTCTAGCGGGGGGACACACAGATACGCAGTATTTT. Encoded protein: CASSMGLAGGHTDTQYF.

The CDR3 coding sequence is TGTGCCAGCAGCCGGACTTGGGACTACGAGCAGTACTTC. This gives the protein CASSRTWDYEQYF. The J gene is TRBJ2-7, the V gene TRBV6-1; the D gene is possibly TRBD2 (5 bases). V was pared by 6 bases and J by 3 bases, with 12 bases between. Per the germline V gene, CDR1 is MNHNS and CDR2 is SASEGT. The CDR3 runs to 13 residues.

The chain carries TRBV4-3 and TRBJ2-7; 8 nucleotides line up with TRBD2. The CDR3 is made up of 20 amino acids. Germline loops: CDR1 LGHNA, CDR2 YSLEER. V lost 3 bases to trimming and J lost 0 bases; unmatched junction nucleotides: 19. The CDR3 sequence is CASSHGYSETSAGSSYEQYF. DNA of the CDR3: TGCGCCAGCAGCCACGGATACAGTGAGACTAGCGCAGGTAGCTCCTACGAGCAGTACTTC.

This sequence joins TRBV7-3 and TRBJ1-1; D might be TRBD1 (5 bases). The CDR3 extends over 16 amino acids. The V end was cut by 0 bases, the J end by 0 bases, with 11 bases between. Germline V gene sequence: CDR1 SGHTA, CDR2 FQGTGA. The CDR3: CASSLTGDRLNTEAFF. As DNA, the CDR3 is TGTGCCAGCAGCTTAACCGGTGACAGACTGAACACTGAAGCTTTCTTT. Drawing the rest from reference TRBV7-3 and TRBJ1-1, the complete variable domain is GAGVSQTPSNKVTEKGKYVELRCDPISGHTALYWYRQSLGQGPEFLIYFQGTGAADDSGLPNDRFFAVRPEGSVSTLKIQRTERGDSAVYLCASSLTGDRLNTEAFFGQGTRLTVV.

This rearrangement joins TRBV4-2 to TRBJ2-7, with D possibly TRBD2 on 5 matching bases. The CDR3 extends over 13 amino acids. Between the trimmed V and J ends, which lost 1 base and 4 bases, there was a span of 8 bases. Germline V gives CDR1 LGHNA, CDR2 YNFKEQ. The CDR3 reads CASSQGAGYEQYF. The CDR3 DNA is TGTGCCAGCAGCCAAGGGGCGGGTTACGAGCAGTACTTC.

The V call is TRBV4-2, the J call TRBJ2-5, with 10 bases identical to TRBD2. Per germline, CDR1 LGHNA and CDR2 YNFKEQ. The trim removed 4 bases at V and 6 bases at J, leaving 11 bases unmatched. The CDR3 runs to 16 residues. The CDR3 DNA sequence: TGTGCCAGCAGCCCCCTAGCGGGGGCCCAAGTAAAGACCCAGTACTTC. This encodes CASSPLAGAQVKTQYF.

In its sample, this clone was seen once. The chain couples TRBV2 to TRBJ2-1, with 9 nucleotides matching TRBD2. This CDR3 is built from 19 residues. CDR1 SNHLY and CDR2 FYNNEI come from the germline V gene. V lost 5 bases, J lost 5 bases, and 19 bases stayed unmatched. The CDR3 is CASSQGGGWRAGGNNEQFF. CDR3 nucleotide sequence: TGTGCCAGCAGTCAAGGGGGGGGCTGGCGAGCGGGGGGCAACAATGAGCAGTTCTTC.

This chain links TRBV11-1 with TRBJ2-2; 9 nucleotides match TRBD2. V dropped 4 bases and J dropped 4; count of bases not matched to a gene: 16. Germline CDR1 SGHAT, CDR2 FQDESV (reference sequence). The CDR3 covers 19 residues. CDR3 bases: TGTGCCAGCAGCTACCCACTCCCTAAGCGGGGGGTAAGCACCGGGGAGCTGTTTTTT. This sequence encodes CASSYPLPKRGVSTGELFF.

Here the CDR3 reads CASSAGRQSTEAFF. CDR3 bases: TGTGCCAGCAGTGCAGGGCGGCAGAGCACTGAAGCTTTCTTT. This chain links TRBV7-9 with TRBJ1-1; a weak D match, TRBD1 (5 bases). In germline, CDR1 is SEHNR, CDR2 FQNEAQ (reference sequence). The length of the CDR3 is 14 residues. Trimming removed 6 bases at V and 4 bases at J, with 15 bases between. The full variable domain, rest sourced from reference TRBV7-9 and TRBJ1-1, is DTGVSQNPRHKITKRGQNVTFRCDPISEHNRLYWYRQTLGQGPEFLTYFQNEAQLEKSRLLSDRFSAERPKGSFSTLEIQRTEQGDSAMYLCASSAGRQSTEAFFGQGTRLTVV.